This entry lists 8 T cell receptor beta chains sequenced from one sample in a study of radiotherapy plus CTLA-4 blockade in lung cancer. Generated by immunoSEQ multiplex PCR, the TCRdb table keeps only in-frame clones and is missing some. Here the sample spans roughly 66,000 clones, around 83% being singletons. The source was peripheral blood, collected from a patient treated with radiotherapy plus ipilimumab. These receptors all come from a human donor with non-small cell lung cancer who had a partial response to radiotherapy plus ipilimumab.

V gene TRBV7-9 combines with J gene TRBJ1-3; tentatively, D is TRBD1 (5 bases). This CDR3 is built from 17 residues. Germline CDR1 and CDR2: SEHNR and FQNEAQ (reference sequence). Trimming removed 1 base at V and 0 bases at J, with 13 bases between. The chain's CDR3 is CASSLDQGLSSGNTIYF. DNA of the CDR3: TGTGCCAGCAGCTTAGATCAGGGCCTAAGCTCTGGAAACACCATATATTTT.

J is TRBJ2-6 and V is TRBV4-1, with 10 bases matching TRBD1. Trimming cost V 0 bases and J 3 bases; bases outside gene matches: 2. The CDR3 spans 17 residues. The germline V gene encodes CDR1 MGHRA and CDR2 YSYEKL. CDR3 nucleotide sequence: TGCGCCAGCAGCCAAGATGACAGGGGGCATGGGGCCAACGTCCTGACTTTC. Its translation: CASSQDDRGHGANVLTF.

J is TRBJ2-7 and V is TRBV6-6, with D unclear. The germline gives CDR1 MNHNY, CDR2 SVGAGI (reference sequence). Trimming took 2 bases from V and 5 from J, leaving 13 bases between them. CDR3 length: 14 residues. The chain's CDR3 is CASSYTPARDEQYF. The CDR3 DNA sequence: TGTGCCAGCAGTTACACCCCGGCCCGGGACGAGCAGTACTTC.

This chain links TRBV9 with TRBJ2-1; 7 bases are a match to TRBD2. CDR3 size: 15 residues. The V gene end was trimmed by 2 bases and the J gene end by 4 bases; junction bases not matched to a gene: 6. Per germline, CDR1 SGDLS and CDR2 YYNGEE. CDR3 coding DNA: TGTGCCAGCAGCGTCCGCGGGGAGGGGTACAATGAGCAGTTCTTC. It specifies CASSVRGEGYNEQFF.

The chain has TRBV6-1 and TRBJ1-2; TRBD1 might be the D (6 bases). Per germline, CDR1 MNHNS and CDR2 SASEGT. Trimming shortened V by 7 bases and J by 0 bases, and 9 bases separated the two germline ends. The CDR3 runs to 13 residues. CDR3 region: CASNRDSNYGYTF. The CDR3 nucleotides are TGTGCCAGCAACAGGGATTCTAACTATGGCTACACCTTC.

V and J are TRBV28 and TRBJ2-1; 8 bases match TRBD2. Losses at the gene ends were 8 bases for V and 8 bases for J; bases not matched to a gene: 17. This CDR3 region has 16 residues. Per germline, CDR1 MDHEN and CDR2 SYDVKM. The chain's CDR3 is CASPPIGTSFSYEQFF. For the CDR3, the DNA is TGTGCCAGCCCCCCGATAGGGACTAGTTTTAGCTATGAGCAGTTCTTC.

V and J are TRBV5-1 and TRBJ2-3; 9 bases align to TRBD1. The J segment lost 3 bases and the V segment lost 4 bases, leaving 9 bases of the junction unmatched. CDR3 length: 16 amino acids. The V gene's germline CDR1 is SGHRS and CDR2 YFSETQ. The CDR3 region is CASSGTGGAWTDTQYF. DNA of the CDR3: TGCGCCAGCAGCGGAACAGGGGGCGCTTGGACAGATACGCAGTATTTT.

The gene calls are TRBV16 and TRBJ2-7; the match to TRBD1 covers 10 bases. Germline V gene lookup returns CDR1 KGHSY and CDR2 FQNENV. The CDR3 is 16 residues long. V gave up 0 bases and J gave up 1 base; unmatched junction bases: 3. The CDR3 loop reads CASSQSGQGRSYEQYF. The DNA for the CDR3 is TGTGCCAGCAGCCAATCGGGACAGGGGCGGTCCTACGAGCAGTACTTC.